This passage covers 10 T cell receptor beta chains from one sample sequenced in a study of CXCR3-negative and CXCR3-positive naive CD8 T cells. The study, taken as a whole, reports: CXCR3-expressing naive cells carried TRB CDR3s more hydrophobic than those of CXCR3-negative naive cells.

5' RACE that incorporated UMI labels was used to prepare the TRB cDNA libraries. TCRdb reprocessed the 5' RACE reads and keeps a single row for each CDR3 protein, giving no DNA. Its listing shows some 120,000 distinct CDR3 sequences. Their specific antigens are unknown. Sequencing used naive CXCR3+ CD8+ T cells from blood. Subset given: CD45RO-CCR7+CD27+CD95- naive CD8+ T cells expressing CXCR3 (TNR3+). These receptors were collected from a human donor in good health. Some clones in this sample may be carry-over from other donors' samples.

CDR3 amino acids: CASSSIGTHKETQYF. V gene TRBV12-3 or TRBV12-4 combines with J gene TRBJ2-5; the TCRdb call, TRBD2, lacks DNA for checking. CDR3 length: 15 amino acids.

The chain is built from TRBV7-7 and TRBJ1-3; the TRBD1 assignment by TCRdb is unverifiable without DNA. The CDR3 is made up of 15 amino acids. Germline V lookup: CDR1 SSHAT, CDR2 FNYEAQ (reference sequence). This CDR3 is CASSSGQGSGNTIYF. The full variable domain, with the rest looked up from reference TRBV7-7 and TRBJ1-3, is GAGVSQSPRYKVTKRGQDVTLRCDPISSHATLYWYQQALGQGPEFLTYFNYEAQPDKSGLPSDRFSAERPEGSISTLTIQRTEQRDSAMYRCASSSGQGSGNTIYFGEGSWLTVV.

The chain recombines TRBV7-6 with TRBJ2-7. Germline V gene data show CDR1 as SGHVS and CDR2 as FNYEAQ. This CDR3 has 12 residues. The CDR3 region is CASSLRNREQYF.

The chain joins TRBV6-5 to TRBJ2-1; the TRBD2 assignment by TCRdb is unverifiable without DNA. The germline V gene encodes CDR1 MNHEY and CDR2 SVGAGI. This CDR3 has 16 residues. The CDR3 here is CASSPLLAGSYNEQFF.

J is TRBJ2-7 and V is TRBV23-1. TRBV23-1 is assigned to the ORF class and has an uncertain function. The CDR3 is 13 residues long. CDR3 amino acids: CASSQIGGPEQYF.

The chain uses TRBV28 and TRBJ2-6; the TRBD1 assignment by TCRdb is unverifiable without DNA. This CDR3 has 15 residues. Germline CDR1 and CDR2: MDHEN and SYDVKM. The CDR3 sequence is CASSPGDTSANVLTF. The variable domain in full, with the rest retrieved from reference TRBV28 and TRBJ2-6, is DVKVTQSSRYLVKRTGEKVFLECVQDMDHENMFWYRQDPGLGLRLIYFSYDVKMKEKGDIPEGYSVSREKKERFSLILESASTNQTSMYLCASSPGDTSANVLTFGAGSRLTVL.

The CDR3 reads CASSLAESSYEQYF. The rearrangement joins TRBV3-1 to TRBJ2-7; no DNA is available, so the TRBD2 call from TCRdb remains unchecked. Germline V gene sequence: CDR1 LGHDT, CDR2 YNNKEL (reference sequence). There are 14 residues in the CDR3.

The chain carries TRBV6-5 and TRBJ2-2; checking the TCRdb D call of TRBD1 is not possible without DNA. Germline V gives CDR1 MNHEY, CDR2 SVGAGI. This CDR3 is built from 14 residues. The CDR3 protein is CASRPTGGVRELFF.

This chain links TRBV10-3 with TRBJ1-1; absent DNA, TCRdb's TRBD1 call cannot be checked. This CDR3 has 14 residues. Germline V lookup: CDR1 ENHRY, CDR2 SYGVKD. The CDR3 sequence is CAISEAGSKTEAFF.

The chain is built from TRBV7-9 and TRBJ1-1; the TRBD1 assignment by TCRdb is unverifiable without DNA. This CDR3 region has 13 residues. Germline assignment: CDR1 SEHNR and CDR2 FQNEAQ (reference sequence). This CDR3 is CASSGQGVTEAFF.